These 15 T cell receptor beta chains originate from one sample sequenced in a study of post-analysis software for immune sequencing data. Study observations and caveats: Patients carried several TRBV segments more frequently than controls did, and TRBV5-6, TRBV5-1 and TRBV20-1 were among them.

Unique molecular identifiers featured in each of the TCR beta cDNA libraries. From the PCR reads, TCRdb called clonotypes with MiXCR, one entry per CDR3 protein. Among hundreds of thousands of distinct CDR3 sequences, about 40% were seen once, and the ten largest hold approximately 4.6%. Their antigens are not known. What was sequenced was blood. The receptors come from a girl aged 5 to 17 with multiple sclerosis.

This clonotype appeared many times. The chain joins TRBV4-1 to TRBJ2-5, with 15 nucleotides matching TRBD2. Germline loops: CDR1 MGHRA, CDR2 YSYEKL. The V and J ends lost 3 bases and 1 base, in that order; junction bases with no gene match: 12. The CDR3 length is 20 residues. CDR3 loop: CASSHEFGTSGGLSQETQYF. CDR3 DNA sequence: TGCGCCAGCAGCCACGAGTTTGGGACTAGCGGGGGGCTGTCCCAAGAGACCCAGTACTTC.

This clonotype occurred many times. The V call is TRBV28, the J call TRBJ2-1; the D gene is possibly TRBD2 (5 bases). CDR3 size: 16 residues. V was cut by 8 bases and J by 0 bases, with 17 bases left in between. Germline loops: CDR1 MDHEN, CDR2 SYDVKM. CDR3 in DNA: TGTGCCAGCCACGACGGACTCCTAAGCTCCTACAATGAGCAGTTCTTC. Translated: CASHDGLLSSYNEQFF. The full variable domain, rest sourced from reference TRBV28 and TRBJ2-1, is DVKVTQSSRYLVKRTGEKVFLECVQDMDHENMFWYRQDPGLGLRLIYFSYDVKMKEKGDIPEGYSVSREKKERFSLILESASTNQTSMYLCASHDGLLSSYNEQFFGPGTRLTVL.

This clonotype was recorded many times. The chain carries TRBV12-3 or TRBV12-4 and TRBJ2-7; 7 bases line up with TRBD1. With V trimmed by 6 bases and J by 3 bases, 5 bases remained unmatched. This CDR3 spans 13 amino acids. This CDR3 reads CASSPGQNYEQYF. CDR3 bases: TGTGCCAGCAGCCCGGGACAGAACTACGAGCAGTACTTC.

Comments on this clonotype: This clone may be a read error of a much larger clone one base away. The V and J genes are TRBV5-1 and TRBJ2-1, with no clear D. The assigned J gene may be wrong: the sequence end matches TRBJ2-7 better. Germline loops: CDR1 SGHRS, CDR2 YFSETQ. The CDR3 spans 13 residues. The CDR3: CASSLPSYNEQYF. The CDR3 DNA follows: TGCGCCAGCAGCCTACCCTCCTACAATGAGCAGTACTTC.

This chain links TRBV6-5 with TRBJ2-7; 12 nucleotides agree with TRBD2. Germline CDR1 is MNHEY and CDR2 is SVGAGI. Trimming took 10 bases from V and 0 from J; bases not matched to a gene: 4. The CDR3 length is 14 residues. The CDR3 sequence: CAIRTSGVSYEQYF. The CDR3 DNA is TGTGCCATTAGGACTAGCGGGGTCTCCTACGAGCAGTACTTC.

This clonotype was observed a handful of times. The CDR3 region is CASSLVQGDTGELFF. The CDR3 DNA reads TGCGCCAGCAGCTTGGTTCAGGGGGACACCGGGGAGCTGTTTTTT. The chain links TRBV5-1 to TRBJ2-2; 7 nucleotides agree with TRBD1. CDR3 length: 15 amino acids. The J segment lost 3 bases and the V segment lost 0 bases, leaving 2 bases of the junction unmatched. Germline loops: CDR1 SGHRS, CDR2 YFSETQ.

This clonotype has more than one count but fewer than ten. This sequence joins TRBV5-6 and TRBJ1-2; TRBD1 is a possible D gene (6 bases). The ends were cut back, 3 bases at V and 0 bases at J, with 9 bases in the middle. Per germline, CDR1 SGHDT and CDR2 YYEEEE. This CDR3 is built from 14 residues. This chain's CDR3 is CASSWTDANYGYTF. The CDR3 DNA reads TGTGCCAGCAGCTGGACAGACGCTAACTATGGCTACACCTTC.

This clonotype has only a few counts. A much larger clone differs from this one at a single base, so this may be a read error. This chain connects TRBV6-4 to TRBJ1-2; D is uncertain. The CDR3 sequence is 14 residues long. CDR1 is MRHNA, CDR2 SNTAGT, per germline. The V and J ends lost 6 bases and 3 bases respectively, with 14 bases between them. The CDR3 sequence: CASRDGTVDYGYTF. DNA of the CDR3: TGTGCCAGCAGGGACGGCACCGTGGACTATGGCTACACCTTC.

Many counts were recorded for this clonotype. The CDR3: CASSPLQGLARDEQFF. CDR3 bases: TGTGCCAGCAGTCCGTTACAGGGCCTCGCACGCGATGAGCAGTTCTTC. The gene calls are TRBV28 and TRBJ2-1; D is possibly TRBD1 (6 bases). The CDR3 spans 16 residues. Germline CDR1 MDHEN, CDR2 SYDVKM. Trimming shortened V by 5 bases and J by 8 bases, and 22 bases separated the two germline ends.

The table lists this clonotype with many counts. This chain uses TRBV7-2 with TRBJ2-1; D is undetermined. Looked up from germline, CDR1 is SGHTA and CDR2 is FQGNSA. V was trimmed by 5 bases and J by 15 bases, leaving 17 bases between them. This CDR3 comprises 12 residues. This CDR3 reads CASSRADHSWFF. CDR3 nucleotide sequence: TGTGCCAGCAGCCGGGCCGATCATTCATGGTTCTTC.

This clonotype showed up many times. V usage is TRBV7-9 and J usage is TRBJ1-1; D not resolved. The CDR3 consists of 12 residues. V was shortened by 2 bases and J by 8 bases, with 9 bases between the two germline ends. Germline assignment: CDR1 SEHNR and CDR2 FQNEAQ (reference sequence). The chain's CDR3 is CASSLIQSEAFF. The CDR3 bases are TGTGCCAGCAGCTTAATCCAGTCGGAAGCTTTCTTT.

This chain links TRBV20-1 with TRBJ2-3, with TRBD2 matching 13 bases. The CDR3 has 15 amino acids. Germline V gene lookup returns CDR1 DFQATT and CDR2 SNEGSKA (reference sequence). Trimming removed 5 bases from V and 7 bases from J; junction bases left unmatched: 9. CDR3 in DNA: TGCAGTGCTCGGGTTACTAGCGGGGGGGACAATACGCAGTATTTT. This translates into CSARVTSGGDNTQYF.

This clonotype was seen many times. This chain uses TRBV6-1 with TRBJ1-2; 11 bases are shared with TRBD1. The germline V gene has CDR1 MNHNS and CDR2 SASEGT. The CDR3 is 18 residues long. J was trimmed by 7 bases and V by 5 bases; bases with no gene match: 18. DNA of the CDR3: TGTGCCAGCAGTCGACATCTCCTTGAAGGACAGGGGGCGTCTGGCTACACCTTC. Residues: CASSRHLLEGQGASGYTF.

As for this clonotype: A read error may account for a junction end that differs from germline. The V gene is TRBV28, the J gene TRBJ1-2; TRBD1 agrees at 8 bases. This CDR3 region has 15 residues. The germline gives CDR1 MDHEN, CDR2 SYDVKM. CDR3 region: CASSLPGRGLQGCTF. For the CDR3, the DNA is TGTGCCAGCAGTTTACCTGGCAGGGGGCTCCAGGGCTGCACCTTC.

The DNA for the CDR3 is TGCAGTGCTAGGGGGGGTCTAGGAGTAAATGAGCAGTTCTTC. This encodes CSARGGLGVNEQFF. The chain couples TRBV20-1 to TRBJ2-1; D is perhaps TRBD2 (6 bases). Between the trimmed V and J ends, which lost 3 bases and 7 bases, there was a span of 16 bases. CDR1 and CDR2 from the germline V gene are DFQATT and SNEGSKA (reference sequence). The CDR3 contains 14 residues.